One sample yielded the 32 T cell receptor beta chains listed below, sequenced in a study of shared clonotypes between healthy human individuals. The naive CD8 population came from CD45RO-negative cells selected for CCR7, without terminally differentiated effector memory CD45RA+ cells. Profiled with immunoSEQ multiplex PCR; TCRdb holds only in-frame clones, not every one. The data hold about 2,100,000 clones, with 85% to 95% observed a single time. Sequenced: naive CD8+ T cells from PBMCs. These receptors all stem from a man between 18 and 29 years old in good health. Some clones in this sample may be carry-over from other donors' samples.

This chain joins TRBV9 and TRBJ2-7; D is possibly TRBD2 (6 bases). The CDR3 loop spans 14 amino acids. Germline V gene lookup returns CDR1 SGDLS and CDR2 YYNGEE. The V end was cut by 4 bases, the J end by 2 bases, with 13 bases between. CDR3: CASSLGTGTYEQYF. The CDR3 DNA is TGTGCCAGCAGCCTTGGGACTGGGACCTACGAGCAGTACTTC.

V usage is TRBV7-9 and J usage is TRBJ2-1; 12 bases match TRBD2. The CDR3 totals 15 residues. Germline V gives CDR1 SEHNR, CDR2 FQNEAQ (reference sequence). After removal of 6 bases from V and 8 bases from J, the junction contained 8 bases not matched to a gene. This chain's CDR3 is CASRPGLAGGDEQFF. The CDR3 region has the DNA TGTGCCAGCAGACCCGGGCTAGCGGGAGGGGATGAGCAGTTCTTC.

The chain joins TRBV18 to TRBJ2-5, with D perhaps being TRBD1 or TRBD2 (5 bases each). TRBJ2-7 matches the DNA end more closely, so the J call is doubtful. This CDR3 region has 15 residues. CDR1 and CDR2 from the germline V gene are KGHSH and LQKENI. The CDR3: CASSPGTASSYEQYF. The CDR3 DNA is TGTGCCAGCTCACCAGGGACGGCTAGCTCCTACGAGCAGTACTTC.

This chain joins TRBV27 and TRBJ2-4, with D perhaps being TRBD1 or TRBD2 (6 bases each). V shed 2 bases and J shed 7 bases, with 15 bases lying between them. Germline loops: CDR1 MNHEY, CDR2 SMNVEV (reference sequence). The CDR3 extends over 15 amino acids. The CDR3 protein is CASSLGGWGANIQYF. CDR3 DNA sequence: TGTGCCAGCAGTTTAGGGGGCTGGGGGGCCAACATTCAGTACTTC.

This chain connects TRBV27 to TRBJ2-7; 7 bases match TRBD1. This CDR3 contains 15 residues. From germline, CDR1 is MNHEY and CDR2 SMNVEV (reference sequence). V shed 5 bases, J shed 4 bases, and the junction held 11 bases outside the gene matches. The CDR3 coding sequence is TGTGCCAGCAGTGTCAGACAGGGATCGTGGTACGAGCAGTACTTC. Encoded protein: CASSVRQGSWYEQYF.

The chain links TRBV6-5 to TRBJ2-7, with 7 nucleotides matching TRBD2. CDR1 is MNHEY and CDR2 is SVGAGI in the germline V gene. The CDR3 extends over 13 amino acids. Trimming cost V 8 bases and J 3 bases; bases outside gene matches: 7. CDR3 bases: TGTGCCAGCTCTGGCGGGAGAGGCTACGAGCAGTACTTC. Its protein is CASSGGRGYEQYF.

The CDR3 sequence: CASSFLRGGGEQFF. DNA of the CDR3: TGTGCCAGCAGTTTCCTCAGGGGCGGGGGTGAGCAGTTCTTC. The V and J genes are TRBV6-5 and TRBJ2-1, with D perhaps TRBD2 (7 bases). The ends were cut back, 4 bases at V and 9 bases at J, with 16 bases in the middle. The CDR3 has 14 amino acids. The germline V gene has CDR1 MNHEY and CDR2 SVGAGI.

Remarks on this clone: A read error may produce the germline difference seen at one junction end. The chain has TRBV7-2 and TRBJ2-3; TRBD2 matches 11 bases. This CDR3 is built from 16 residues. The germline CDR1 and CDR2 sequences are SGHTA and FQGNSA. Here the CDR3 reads CAGSLDSGRGTDTQYF. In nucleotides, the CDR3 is TGTGCCGGCAGCCTGGATAGCGGGAGGGGCACAGATACGCAGTATTTT.

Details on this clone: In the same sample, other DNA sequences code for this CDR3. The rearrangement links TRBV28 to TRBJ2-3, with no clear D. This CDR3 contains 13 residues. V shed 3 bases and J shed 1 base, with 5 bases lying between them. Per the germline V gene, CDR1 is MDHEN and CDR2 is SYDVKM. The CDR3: CASSLGRTDTQYF. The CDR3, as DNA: TGTGCCAGCAGTTTGGGTCGCACAGATACGCAGTATTTT.

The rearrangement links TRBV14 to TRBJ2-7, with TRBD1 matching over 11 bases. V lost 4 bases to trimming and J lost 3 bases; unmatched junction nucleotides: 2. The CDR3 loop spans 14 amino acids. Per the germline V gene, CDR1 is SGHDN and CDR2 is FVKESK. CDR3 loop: CASSPGQGVYEQYF. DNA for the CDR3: TGTGCCAGCAGCCCGGGACAGGGGGTCTACGAGCAGTACTTC.

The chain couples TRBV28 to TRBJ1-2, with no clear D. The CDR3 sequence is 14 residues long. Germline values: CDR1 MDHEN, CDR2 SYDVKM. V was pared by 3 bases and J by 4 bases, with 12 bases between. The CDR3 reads CASSFLHQSYGYTF. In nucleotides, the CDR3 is TGTGCCAGCAGTTTTCTCCATCAGTCCTATGGCTACACCTTC.

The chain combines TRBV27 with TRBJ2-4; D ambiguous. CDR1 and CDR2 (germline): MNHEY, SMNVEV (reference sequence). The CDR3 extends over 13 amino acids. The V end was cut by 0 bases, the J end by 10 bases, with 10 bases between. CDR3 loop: CASSLSSRWIQYF. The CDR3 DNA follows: TGTGCCAGCAGTTTATCGTCCCGTTGGATTCAGTACTTC.

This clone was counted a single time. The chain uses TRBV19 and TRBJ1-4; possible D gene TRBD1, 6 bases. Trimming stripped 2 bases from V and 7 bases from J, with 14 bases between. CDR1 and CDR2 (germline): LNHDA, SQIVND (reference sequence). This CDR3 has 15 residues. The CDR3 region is CASSIRGARLEKLFF. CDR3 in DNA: TGTGCCAGTAGTATACGGGGGGCGCGTCTTGAAAAACTGTTTTTT.

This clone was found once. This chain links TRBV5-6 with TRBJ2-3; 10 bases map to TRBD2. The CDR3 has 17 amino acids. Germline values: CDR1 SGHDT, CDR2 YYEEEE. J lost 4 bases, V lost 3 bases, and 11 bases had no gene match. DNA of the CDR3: TGTGCCAGCAGCTCCCACTATCTAGCGGGAGTACCAGATACGCAGTATTTT. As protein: CASSSHYLAGVPDTQYF.

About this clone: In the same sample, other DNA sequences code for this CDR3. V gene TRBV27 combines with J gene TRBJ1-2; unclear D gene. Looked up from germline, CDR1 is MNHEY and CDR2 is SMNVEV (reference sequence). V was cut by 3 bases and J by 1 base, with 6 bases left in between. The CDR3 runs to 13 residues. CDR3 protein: CASSLGVNYGYTF. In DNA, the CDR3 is TGTGCCAGCAGTTTGGGAGTTAACTATGGCTACACCTTC.

CDR3 in DNA: TGTGCCAGCAGTGAAAGGGGTTCCTCTGGAAACACCATATATTTT. This translates into CASSERGSSGNTIYF. The rearrangement uses TRBV25-1 and TRBJ1-3; D is perhaps TRBD1 (5 bases). This CDR3 spans 15 amino acids. Trimming took off 2 bases at V and 0 bases at J, with 8 bases between the two ends. The germline V gene encodes CDR1 MGHDK and CDR2 SYGVNS.

In DNA, the CDR3 is TGTGCCATCAGTAATAGCGGGGGCACCTACGAGCAGTACTTC. Protein: CAISNSGGTYEQYF. The chain recombines TRBV10-3 with TRBJ2-7; 9 bases are a match to TRBD2. CDR1 and CDR2 (germline): ENHRY, SYGVKD. The CDR3 consists of 14 residues. V was pared by 5 bases and J by 2 bases, with 4 bases of the junction left unmatched.

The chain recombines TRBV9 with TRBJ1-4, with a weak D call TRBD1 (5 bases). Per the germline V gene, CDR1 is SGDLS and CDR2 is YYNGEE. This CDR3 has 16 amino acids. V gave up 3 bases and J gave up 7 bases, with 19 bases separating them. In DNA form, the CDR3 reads TGTGCCAGCAGCGCGTTTCCTAGCCGGGGGAGTGAAAAACTGTTTTTT. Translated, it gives CASSAFPSRGSEKLFF.

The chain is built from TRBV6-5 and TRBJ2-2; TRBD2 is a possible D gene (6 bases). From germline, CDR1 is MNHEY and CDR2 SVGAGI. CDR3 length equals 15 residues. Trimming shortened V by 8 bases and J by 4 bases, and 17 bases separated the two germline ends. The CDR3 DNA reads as TGTGCCAGCTCCCCCCCGGGAGTGGCCACCGGGGAGCTGTTTTTT. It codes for CASSPPGVATGELFF.

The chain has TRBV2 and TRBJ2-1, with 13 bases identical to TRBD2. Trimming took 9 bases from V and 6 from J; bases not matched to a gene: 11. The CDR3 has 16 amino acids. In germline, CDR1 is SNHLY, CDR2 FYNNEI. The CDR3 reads CASRTWTSGGLNEQFF. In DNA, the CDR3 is TGTGCCAGTCGAACTTGGACTAGCGGGGGTCTCAATGAGCAGTTCTTC.

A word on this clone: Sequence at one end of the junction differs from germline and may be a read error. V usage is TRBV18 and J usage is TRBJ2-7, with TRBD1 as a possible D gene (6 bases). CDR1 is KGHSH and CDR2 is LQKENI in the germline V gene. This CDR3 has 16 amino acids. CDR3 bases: TGTGCCAGCTCCCCACAGACAGGTCTCTCTCCCTACGAGCAGTACTTC. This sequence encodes CASSPQTGLSPYEQYF.

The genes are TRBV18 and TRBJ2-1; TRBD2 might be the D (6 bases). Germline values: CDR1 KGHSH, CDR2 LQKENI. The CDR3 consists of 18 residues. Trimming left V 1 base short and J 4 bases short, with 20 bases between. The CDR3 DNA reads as TGTGCCAGCTCACCACTAAGACCAGGAGGGAGATTTTACAATGAGCAGTTCTTC. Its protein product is CASSPLRPGGRFYNEQFF.

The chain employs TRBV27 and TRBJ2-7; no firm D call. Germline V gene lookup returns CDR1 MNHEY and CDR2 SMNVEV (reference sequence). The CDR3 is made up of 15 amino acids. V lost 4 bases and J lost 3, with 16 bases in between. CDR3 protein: CASSYGGSSYYEQYF. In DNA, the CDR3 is TGTGCCAGCAGTTACGGCGGATCCTCCTACTACGAGCAGTACTTC.

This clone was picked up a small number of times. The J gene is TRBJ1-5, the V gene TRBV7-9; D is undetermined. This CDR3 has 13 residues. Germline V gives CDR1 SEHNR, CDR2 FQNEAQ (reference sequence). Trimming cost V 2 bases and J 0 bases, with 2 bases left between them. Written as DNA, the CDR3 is TGTGCCAGCAGCTTAAATAGCAATCAGCCCCAGCATTTT. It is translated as CASSLNSNQPQHF.

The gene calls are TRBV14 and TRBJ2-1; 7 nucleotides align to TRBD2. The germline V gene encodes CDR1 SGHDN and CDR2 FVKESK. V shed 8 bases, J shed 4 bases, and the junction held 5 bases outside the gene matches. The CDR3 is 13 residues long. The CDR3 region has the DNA TGTGCCAGCGGAGAGGGAGGGTACAATGAGCAGTTCTTC. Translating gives CASGEGGYNEQFF.

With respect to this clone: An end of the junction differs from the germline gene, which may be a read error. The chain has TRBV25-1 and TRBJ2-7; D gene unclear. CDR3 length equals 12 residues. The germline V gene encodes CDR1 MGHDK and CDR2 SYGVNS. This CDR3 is CVSSDQTYEQYF. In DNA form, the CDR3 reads TGTGTCAGCAGTGACCAGACCTACGAGCAGTACTTC.

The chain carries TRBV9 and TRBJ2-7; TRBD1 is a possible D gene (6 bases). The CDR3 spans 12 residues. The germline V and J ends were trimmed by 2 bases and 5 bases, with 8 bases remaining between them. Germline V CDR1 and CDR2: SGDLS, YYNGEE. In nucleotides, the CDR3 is TGTGCCAGCAGCGTCGGGACACACGAGCAGTACTTC. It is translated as CASSVGTHEQYF.

The CDR3 nucleotides read TGTGCCAGCAGTGAACGATCGGGGAACACTGAAGCTTTCTTT. It codes for CASSERSGNTEAFF. The genes are TRBV2 and TRBJ1-1, with D hard to call. With 2 bases removed from V and 1 base from J, the gap between germline ends came to 8 bases. CDR3 length: 14 residues. From germline, CDR1 is SNHLY and CDR2 FYNNEI.

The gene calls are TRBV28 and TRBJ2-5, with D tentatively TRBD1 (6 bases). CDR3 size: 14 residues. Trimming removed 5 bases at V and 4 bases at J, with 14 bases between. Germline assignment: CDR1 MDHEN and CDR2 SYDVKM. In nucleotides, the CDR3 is TGTGCCAGCAGTCCCACAGGGTTGAGAGAGACCCAGTACTTC. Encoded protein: CASSPTGLRETQYF.

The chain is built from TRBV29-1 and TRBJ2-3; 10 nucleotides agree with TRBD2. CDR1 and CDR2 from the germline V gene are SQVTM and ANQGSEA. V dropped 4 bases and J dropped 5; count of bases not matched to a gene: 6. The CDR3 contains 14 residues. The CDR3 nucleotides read TGCAGCGTTGGGGCTAGCGGGAGTATAGATACGCAGTATTTT. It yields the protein CSVGASGSIDTQYF.

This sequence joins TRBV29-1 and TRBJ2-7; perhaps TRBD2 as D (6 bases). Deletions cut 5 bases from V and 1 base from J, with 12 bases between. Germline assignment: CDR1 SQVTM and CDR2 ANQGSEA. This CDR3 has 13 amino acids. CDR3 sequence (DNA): TGCAGCGTTACCCAGGGAGGATCCTACGAGCAGTACTTC. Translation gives CSVTQGGSYEQYF.

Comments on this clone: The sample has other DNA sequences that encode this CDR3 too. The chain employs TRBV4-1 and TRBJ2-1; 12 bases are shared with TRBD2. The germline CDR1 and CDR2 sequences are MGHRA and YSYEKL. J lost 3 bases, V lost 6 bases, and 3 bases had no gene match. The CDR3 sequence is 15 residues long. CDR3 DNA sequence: TGCGCCAGCAGGCGGACTAGCGGGGTCTACAATGAGCAGTTCTTC. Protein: CASRRTSGVYNEQFF.